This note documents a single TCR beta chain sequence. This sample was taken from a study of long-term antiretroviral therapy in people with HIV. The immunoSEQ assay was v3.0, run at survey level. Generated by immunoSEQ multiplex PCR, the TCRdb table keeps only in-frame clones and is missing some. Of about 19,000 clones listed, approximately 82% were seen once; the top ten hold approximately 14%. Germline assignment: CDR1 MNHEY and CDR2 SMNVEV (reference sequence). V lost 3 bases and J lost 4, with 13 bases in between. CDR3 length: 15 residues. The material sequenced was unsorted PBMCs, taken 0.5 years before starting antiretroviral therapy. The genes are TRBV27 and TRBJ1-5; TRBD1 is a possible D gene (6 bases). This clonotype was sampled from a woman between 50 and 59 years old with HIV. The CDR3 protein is CASSFRGGQNQPQHF. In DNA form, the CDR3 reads TGTGCCAGCAGTTTTCGGGGGGGCCAAAATCAGCCCCAGCATTTT.